This T cell receptor (beta chain) was observed in a study of blood T cell repertoires in COVID-19. The overall study: From the United States, Italy and Spain came samples of acute and convalescent COVID-19. In each case, the material was cDNA or gDNA derived from T cells, B-cell-depleted T cells, or PBMCs.

V lost 9 bases and J lost 0; bases outside the gene matches: 4. The CDR3 loop spans 14 amino acids. Germline V gives CDR1 KGHSH, CDR2 LQKENI. The authors' processing: Estimation of nucleated cell counts was performed using reference gene primer amplification. Produced via immunoSEQ multiplex PCR; TCRdb's table is partial and in-frame only. The DNA was the basis for D and trimming; V, J and clone size are from that table. Of 180,000 or so clones detected, about nine tenths appear once; the ten largest clones hold 1.5% to 2%. The gene calls are TRBV18 and TRBJ2-3, with TRBD2 matching 9 bases. The material sequenced was peripheral blood. This receptor was identified in a man younger than 30 with active or convalescent COVID-19. The CDR3 protein is CASGSGRSTDTQYF. The CDR3 DNA is TGTGCCAGTGGTAGCGGGAGAAGCACAGATACGCAGTATTTT.